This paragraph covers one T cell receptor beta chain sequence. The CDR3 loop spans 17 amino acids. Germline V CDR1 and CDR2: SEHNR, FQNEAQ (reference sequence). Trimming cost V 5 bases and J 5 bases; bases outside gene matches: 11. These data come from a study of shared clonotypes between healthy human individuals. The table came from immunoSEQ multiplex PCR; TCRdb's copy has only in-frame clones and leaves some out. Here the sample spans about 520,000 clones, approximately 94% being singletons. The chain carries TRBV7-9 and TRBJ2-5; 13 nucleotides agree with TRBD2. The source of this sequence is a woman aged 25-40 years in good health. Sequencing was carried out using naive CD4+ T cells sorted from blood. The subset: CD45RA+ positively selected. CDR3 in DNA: TGTGCCAGCAGCCCAGACCCGGGACTAGCGGGGCGGGAGACCCAGTACTTC. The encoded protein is CASSPDPGLAGRETQYF. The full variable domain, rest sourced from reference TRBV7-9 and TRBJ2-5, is DTGVSQNPRHKITKRGQNVTFRCDPISEHNRLYWYRQTLGQGPEFLTYFQNEAQLEKSRLLSDRFSAERPKGSFSTLEIQRTEQGDSAMYLCASSPDPGLAGRETQYFGPGTRLLVL.